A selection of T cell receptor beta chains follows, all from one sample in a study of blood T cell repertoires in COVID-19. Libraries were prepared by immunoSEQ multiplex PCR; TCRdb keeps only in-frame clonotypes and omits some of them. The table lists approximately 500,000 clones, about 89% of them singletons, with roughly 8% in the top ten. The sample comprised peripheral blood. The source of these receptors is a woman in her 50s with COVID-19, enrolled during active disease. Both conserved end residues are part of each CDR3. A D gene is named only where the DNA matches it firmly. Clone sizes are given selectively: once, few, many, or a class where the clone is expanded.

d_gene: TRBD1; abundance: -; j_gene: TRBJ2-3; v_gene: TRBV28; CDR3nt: TGTGCCAGCAGACCAAGGGGCCCCAGGGGGCGAAGCACAGATACGCAGTATTTT; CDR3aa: CASRPRGPRGRSTDTQYF
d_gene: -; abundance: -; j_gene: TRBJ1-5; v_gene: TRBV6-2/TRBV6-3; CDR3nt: TGTGCCAGCAGCCCCGGGGGAGGGGTTCAGCCCCAGCATTTT; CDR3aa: CASSPGGGVQPQHF
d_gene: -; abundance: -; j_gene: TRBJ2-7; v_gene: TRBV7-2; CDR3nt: TGTGCCAGCAGCTCAGTCGCGGGATTCGGAGAGCAGTACTTC; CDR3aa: CASSSVAGFGEQYF
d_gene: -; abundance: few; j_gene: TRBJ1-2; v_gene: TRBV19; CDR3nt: TGTGCCAGTAGTATGGGCAGGGCTAACTATGGCTACACCTTC; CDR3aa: CASSMGRANYGYTF
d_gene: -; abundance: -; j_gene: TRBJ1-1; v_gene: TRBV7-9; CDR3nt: TGTGCCAGCAGCTTTTCGGAGGTTGTAAACGGTGAAGCTTTCTTT; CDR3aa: CASSFSEVVNGEAFF
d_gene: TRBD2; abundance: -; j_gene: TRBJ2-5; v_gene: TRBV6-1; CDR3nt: TGTGCCAGCAGTGAACGGAGTATAGCGGGGGCCAGACGGTACCAAGAGACCCAGTACTTC; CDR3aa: CASSERSIAGARRYQETQYF
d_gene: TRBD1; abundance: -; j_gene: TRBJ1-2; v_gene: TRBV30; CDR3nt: TGTGCCTGGAGTGGGCCGACAGGGCGGCATGGCTACACCTTC; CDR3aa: CAWSGPTGRHGYTF
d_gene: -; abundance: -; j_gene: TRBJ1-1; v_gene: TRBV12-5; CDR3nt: TGTGCTAGTGGTTTGGTCAGCGATGAAGCTTTCTTT; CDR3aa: CASGLVSDEAFF
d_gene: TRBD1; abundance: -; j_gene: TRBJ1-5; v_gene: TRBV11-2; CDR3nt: TGTGCCAGCAGTCCCGGGACAGCAAGCAATCAGCCCCAGCATTTT; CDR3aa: CASSPGTASNQPQHF
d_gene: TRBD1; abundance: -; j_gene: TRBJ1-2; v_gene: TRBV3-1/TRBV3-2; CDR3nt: TGTGCCAGCAGCTGGGGGGGACAGGGAAGATATGGCTACACCTTC; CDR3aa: CASSWGGQGRYGYTF
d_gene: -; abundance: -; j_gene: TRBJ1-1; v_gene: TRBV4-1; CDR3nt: TGCGCCAGCAGACAGCAGGCCGAACAGGTGAACACTGAAGCTTTCTTT; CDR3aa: CASRQQAEQVNTEAFF
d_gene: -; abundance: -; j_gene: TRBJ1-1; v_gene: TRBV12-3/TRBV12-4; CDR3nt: TGTGCCAGCAGTTTTCGTGCGGTCACTGAAGCTTTCTTT; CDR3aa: CASSFRAVTEAFF
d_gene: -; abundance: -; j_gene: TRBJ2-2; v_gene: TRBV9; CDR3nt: TGTGCCAGCAGCGTAGCAGGATCATACACCGGGGAGCTGTTTTTT; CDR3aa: CASSVAGSYTGELFF
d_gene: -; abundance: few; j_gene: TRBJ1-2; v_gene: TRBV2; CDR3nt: TGTGCCAGCAGGAGAACAGGCCACTATGGCTACACCTTC; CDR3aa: CASRRTGHYGYTF
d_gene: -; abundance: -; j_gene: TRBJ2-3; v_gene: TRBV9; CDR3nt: TGTGCCAGCAGCGCCGGATCGGGGGGCACAGATACGCAGTATTTT; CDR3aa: CASSAGSGGTDTQYF
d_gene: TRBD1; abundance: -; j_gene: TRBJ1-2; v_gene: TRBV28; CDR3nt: TGTGCCAGCAGTCCACCGACAGGGCAGGGCTACACCTTC; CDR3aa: CASSPPTGQGYTF
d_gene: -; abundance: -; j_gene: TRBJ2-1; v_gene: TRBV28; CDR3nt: TGTGCCAGCAGTTCCGGGCAGGGGCCTTACAATGAGCAGTTCTTC; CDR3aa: CASSSGQGPYNEQFF
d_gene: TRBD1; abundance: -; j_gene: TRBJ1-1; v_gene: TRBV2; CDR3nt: TGTGCCAGCAGTGAAGCGCAGGGGGTGAACACTGAAGCTTTCTTT; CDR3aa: CASSEAQGVNTEAFF
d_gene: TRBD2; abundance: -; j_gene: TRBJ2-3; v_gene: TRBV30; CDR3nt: TGTGCCTGGAGCCTAGCGGGGGGGGATACGCAGTATTTT; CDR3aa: CAWSLAGGDTQYF
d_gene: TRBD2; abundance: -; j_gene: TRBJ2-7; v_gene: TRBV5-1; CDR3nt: TGCGCCAGCAGCTTTAGTAGCGGGGGCCATTACGAGCAGTACTTC; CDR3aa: CASSFSSGGHYEQYF
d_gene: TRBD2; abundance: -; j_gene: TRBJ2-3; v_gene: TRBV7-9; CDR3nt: TGTGCCAGCAAACCTACCGGGGAGGGGGATACGCAGTATTTT; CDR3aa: CASKPTGEGDTQYF
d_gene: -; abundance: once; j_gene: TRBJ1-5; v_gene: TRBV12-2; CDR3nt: TGTGCAAGTCGCTTAGCGGACAGACCGACCGATCAGCCCCAGCATTTT; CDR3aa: CASRLADRPTDQPQHF
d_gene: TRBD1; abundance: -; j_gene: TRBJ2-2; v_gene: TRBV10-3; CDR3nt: TGTGCCATCAGTGAACGCCGGACAGGGGTAGACACCGGGGAGCTGTTTTTT; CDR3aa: CAISERRTGVDTGELFF
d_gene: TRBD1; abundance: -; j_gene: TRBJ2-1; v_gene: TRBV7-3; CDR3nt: TGTGCCAGCAGCTTAGAGGGACAGGGCCACAATGAGCAGTTCTTC; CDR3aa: CASSLEGQGHNEQFF
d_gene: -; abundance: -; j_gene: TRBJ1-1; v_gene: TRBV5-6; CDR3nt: TGTGCCAGCAGCTTGGGGGACACCTCATCTTTCTTT; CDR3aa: CASSLGDTSSFF
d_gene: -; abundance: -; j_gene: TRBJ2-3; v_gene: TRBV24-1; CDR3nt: TGTGCCACCAGTGACCCGGACTACCTCACAGATACGCAGTATTTT; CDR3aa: CATSDPDYLTDTQYF
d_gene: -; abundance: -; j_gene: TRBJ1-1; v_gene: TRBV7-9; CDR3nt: TGTGCCAGCAGCCCTGGTTCAGGGGCGGGGAACACTGAAGCTTTCTTT; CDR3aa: CASSPGSGAGNTEAFF
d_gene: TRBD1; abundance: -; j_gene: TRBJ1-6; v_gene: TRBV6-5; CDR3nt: TGTGCCAGCAGTACGACAGGGGATGGGTTCTCACCCCTCCACTTT; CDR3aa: CASSTTGDGFSPLHF
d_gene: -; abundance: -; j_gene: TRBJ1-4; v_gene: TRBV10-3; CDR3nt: TGTGCCATCAGTGAGTCGGCCCAGGGATCTGAAAAACTGTTTTTT; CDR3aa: CAISESAQGSEKLFF
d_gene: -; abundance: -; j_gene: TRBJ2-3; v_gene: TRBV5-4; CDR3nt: TGTGCCAGCAGCTTGCGGCAGGGGATGGCAGATACGCAGTATTTT; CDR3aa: CASSLRQGMADTQYF
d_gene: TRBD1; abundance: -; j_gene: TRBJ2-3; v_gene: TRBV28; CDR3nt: TGTGCCAGCAATCTCCGGGACAGGCGCAGGGATACGCAGTATTTT; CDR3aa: CASNLRDRRRDTQYF
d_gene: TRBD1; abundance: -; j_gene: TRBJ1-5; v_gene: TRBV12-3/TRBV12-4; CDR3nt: TGTGCCAGCACTCGGACAGGGGGTCAGCCCCAGCATTTT; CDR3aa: CASTRTGGQPQHF
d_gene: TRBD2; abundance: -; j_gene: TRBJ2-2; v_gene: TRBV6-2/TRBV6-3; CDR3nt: TGTGCCAGCAGCGGGACTAGAACCTTCGGAGAGCTGTTTTTT; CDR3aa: CASSGTRTFGELFF
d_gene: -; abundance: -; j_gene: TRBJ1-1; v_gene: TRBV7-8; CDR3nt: TGTGCCAGCAGCCTCGGGGGGCAGGGCCCGAACACTGAAGCTTTCTTT; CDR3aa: CASSLGGQGPNTEAFF
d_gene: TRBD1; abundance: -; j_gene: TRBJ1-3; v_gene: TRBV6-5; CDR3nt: TGTGCCGGGGGACAGGGGGACACCATATATTTT; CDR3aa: CAGGQGDTIYF
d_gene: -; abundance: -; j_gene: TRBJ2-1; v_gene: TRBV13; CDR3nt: TGTGCCAGCAGCTTGAGACTGGACAATGAGCAGTTCTTC; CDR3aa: CASSLRLDNEQFF
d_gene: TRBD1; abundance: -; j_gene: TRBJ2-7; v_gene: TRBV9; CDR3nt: TGTGCCAGCAGCCTGACCGGGACAGGTGGAAACGAGCAGTACTTC; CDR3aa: CASSLTGTGGNEQYF
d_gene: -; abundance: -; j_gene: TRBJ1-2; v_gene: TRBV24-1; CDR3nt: TGTGCCACCAGTCCCGGGTCCGGGAGGCAAGGCTACACCTTC; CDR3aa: CATSPGSGRQGYTF
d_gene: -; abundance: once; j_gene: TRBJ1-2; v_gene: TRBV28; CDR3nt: TGTGCCAGCAGTTTAACCCGGGGGAGCTACACCTTC; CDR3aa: CASSLTRGSYTF
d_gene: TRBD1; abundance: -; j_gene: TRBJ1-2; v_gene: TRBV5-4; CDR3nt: TGTGCCAGCACCAGGGACAGTGAGGAATATGGCTACACCTTC; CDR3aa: CASTRDSEEYGYTF
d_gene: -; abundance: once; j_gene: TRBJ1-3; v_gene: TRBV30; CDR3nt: TGTGCCTGTACAGGGCGCTCCTCTGGAAACACCATATATTTT; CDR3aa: CACTGRSSGNTIYF
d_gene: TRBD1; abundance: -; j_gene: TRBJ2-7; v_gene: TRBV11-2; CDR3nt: TGTGCCAGCAGGTCCCTCCGGGACAGGCTATACGAGCAGTACTTC; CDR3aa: CASRSLRDRLYEQYF
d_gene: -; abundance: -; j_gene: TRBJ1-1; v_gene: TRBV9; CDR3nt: TGTGCCAGCAGCGTAGGCGGTATGAACACTGAAGCTTTCTTT; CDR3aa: CASSVGGMNTEAFF
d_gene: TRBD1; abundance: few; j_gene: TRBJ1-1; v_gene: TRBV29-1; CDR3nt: TGCAGCGGGGGACAGCTGAACACTGAAGCTTTCTTT; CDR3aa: CSGGQLNTEAFF
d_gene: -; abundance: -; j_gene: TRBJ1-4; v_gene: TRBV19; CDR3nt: TGTGCCAGTAGCCCCATTCAGGGTGGGAATGAAAAACTGTTTTTT; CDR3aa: CASSPIQGGNEKLFF
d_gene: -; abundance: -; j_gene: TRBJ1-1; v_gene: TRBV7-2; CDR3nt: TGTGCCAGCAGTCAATCGGGGAGTATGAACACTGAAGCTTTCTTT; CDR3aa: CASSQSGSMNTEAFF
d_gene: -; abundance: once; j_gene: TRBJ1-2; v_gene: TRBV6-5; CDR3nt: TGTGCCAGCAGTTCAGGGGAAAACTATGGCTACACCTTC; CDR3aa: CASSSGENYGYTF
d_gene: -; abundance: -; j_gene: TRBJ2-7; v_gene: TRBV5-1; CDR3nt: TGCGCCAGCAGCTTGCCCACAGGTGTTTCATCCTACGAGCAGTACTTC; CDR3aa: CASSLPTGVSSYEQYF
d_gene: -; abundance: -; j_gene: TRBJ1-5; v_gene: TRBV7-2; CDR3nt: TGTGCCAGCAGCTTAGGGGGGGGAGTTCAGCCCCAGCATTTT; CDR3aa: CASSLGGGVQPQHF
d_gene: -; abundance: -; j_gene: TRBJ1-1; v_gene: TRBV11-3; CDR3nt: TGTGCCAGCAGTGGTGCGGACACTGAAGCTTTCTTT; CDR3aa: CASSGADTEAFF
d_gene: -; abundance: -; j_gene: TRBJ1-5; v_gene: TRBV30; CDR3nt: TGTGCCTGGACTTCTAATAGCAATCAGCCCCAGCATTTT; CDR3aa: CAWTSNSNQPQHF
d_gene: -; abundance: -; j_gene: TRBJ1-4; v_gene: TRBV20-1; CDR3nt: TGCAGTGCTAGTAAGACAGAGAATGAAAAACTGTTTTTT; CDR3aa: CSASKTENEKLFF
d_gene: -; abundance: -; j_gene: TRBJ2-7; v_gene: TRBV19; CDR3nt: TGTGCCACCGCAACAGGGTACGAGCAGTACTTC; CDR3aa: CATATGYEQYF
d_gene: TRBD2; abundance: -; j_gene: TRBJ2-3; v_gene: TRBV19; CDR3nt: TGTGCCAGTAGTATAACTAGCGGGGGGGCAAATACGCAGTATTTT; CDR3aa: CASSITSGGANTQYF
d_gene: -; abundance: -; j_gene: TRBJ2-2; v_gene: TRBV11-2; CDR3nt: TGTGCCAGCAGCTTAGAGGTAGCCTGGGAGCTGTTTTTT; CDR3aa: CASSLEVAWELFF